This TCR beta chain came from a study of blood T cell repertoires in COVID-19 (dated by TCRdb to 2020 to 2021). At the level of the whole study: Collaborator samples came from the United States, Italy and Spain and covered acute and convalescent phases of COVID-19. The material from the prospective study consisted of cDNA or gDNA derived from T cells, B-cell-depleted T cells, or PBMCs. Deeply sampled blood TCRbeta repertoires from subjects exposed to, actively infected with, or recovered from COVID-19 were included in the dataset. The repertoires were released in a freely available public database intended as a resource for research on the immune response to SARS-CoV-2. The samples were drawn from two sources: the first 160 participants of the ongoing ImmuneRACE study, and 1,000 to 1,500 subjects contributed by 6 global collaborators. The sample metadata nearly always contained a de-identified subject ID, COVID-19 status, age in years and sex. Where available, HLA class I and class II types were taken from metadata supplied by the sample provider and were not determined by assay-based typing.

Collaborating institutions collected whole blood in K2EDTA tubes following their own protocols. For TCRbeta analysis, collaborator samples were shipped as frozen whole blood, as isolated PBMCs, or as DNA extracted from either sample type. With regard to this clone: No antigen is known for it. No clone much larger than this one lies a single base away; base qualities are absent.

The paper's findings and limits, for the study overall: Clinical and demographic metadata were provided uncurated, with the amount varying by source and participant.

Trimmed from V: 4 bases; trimmed from J: 2 bases; junction bases lacking a gene match: 6. The germline V gene (reference sequence) sets CDR1 to SGHNT and CDR2 to YYREEE. The cysteine opens and the phenylalanine closes a CDR3 of 15 amino acids. The read is trimmed to its CDR3 DNA, 45 bases read in frame from base 1. TCRbeta CDR3 regions were amplified from genomic DNA using the immunoSEQ Assay, a bias-controlled multiplex PCR. The original methods were these. Within the assay, amplification of reference gene primers was used to estimate how many nucleated cells each sample contained. Sequence reads were collapsed and filtered to measure the absolute abundance of every unique TCRbeta CDR3 rearrangement. For each sample, productive Simpson clonality was calculated as the square root of Simpson's diversity index over productive rearrangements. Drawn from immuneACCESS, this table holds only the in-frame rearrangements with V and J called that TCRdb kept. Clones are partly lost; checked studies trace under half to an unresolved V gene and leave the rest unexplained. V, J and clone size were drawn from that table, and D and trimming were deduced from the DNA. In this sample the table shows approximately 25,000 clones, roughly 80% of which occur a single time. In total, the top ten clones hold around 9.3% of the sample.

The clonotype was recovered from a human donor in a cohort sampled during active COVID-19. The specimen was peripheral blood. The sequence links TRBV5-4 to TRBJ1-1; TRBD1 agrees with 9 junctional bases. CDR3 reads: CASSTGQGYNTEAFF. The DNA reads TGTGCCAGCAGCACAGGACAGGGGTACAACACTGAAGCTTTCTTT. With the rest looked up from the reference TRBV5-4 and TRBJ1-1 genes rather than sequenced, the full variable domain is ETGVTQSPTHLIKTRGQQVTLRCSSQSGHNTVSWYQQALGQGPQFIFQYYREEENGRGNFPPRFSGLQFPNYSSELNVNALELDDSALYLCASSTGQGYNTEAFFGQGTRLTVV.